This T cell receptor (beta chain) appears in the sequencing data of a study of blood T cell repertoires in COVID-19. Study-wide background: PBMCs, B-cell-depleted T cells, or T cells were the source of the cDNA or gDNA that made up the material.

Libraries were prepared by immunoSEQ multiplex PCR; TCRdb keeps only in-frame clonotypes and omits some of them. Here the sample spans approximately 210,000 clones, about four fifths being singletons. Germline V gene lookup returns CDR1 SNHLY and CDR2 FYNNEI. Trimming took 6 bases from V and 11 from J; bases not matched to a gene: 12. The CDR3 length is 13 residues. This chain joins TRBV2 and TRBJ1-1; 7 bases agree with TRBD1. Sequencing input: peripheral blood. The TCR sequence derives from a woman in her 40s with active or convalescent COVID-19. The CDR3 reads CASSRDSNLGAFF. CDR3 nucleotides: TGTGCCAGCAGCCGGGACAGCAACTTGGGCGCTTTCTTT. The full variable domain, rest sourced from reference TRBV2 and TRBJ1-1, is EPEVTQTPSHQVTQMGQEVILRCVPISNHLYFYWYRQILGQKVEFLVSFYNNEISEKSEIFDDQFSVERPDGSNFTLKIRSTKLEDSAMYFCASSRDSNLGAFFGQGTRLTVV.